The clone carrying this TCR beta chain was counted a single time. The source of the sample is a study of blood T cell repertoires in COVID-19. Only in-frame clones appear in the TCRdb table, and some are missing; sequencing was by immunoSEQ multiplex PCR. The table lists around 240,000 clones, 86% of them singletons. What was sequenced was PBMCs or T cells enriched from blood (not recorded which). The clonotype originates from a woman in her forties or fifties who had recovered from COVID-19.

CDR3 sequence (DNA): TGTGCCAGCAGTTTAAAGCCCATTGTGTCAGATACGCAGTATTTT. Translating it yields CASSLKPIVSDTQYF. This chain uses TRBV28 with TRBJ2-3; D remains ambiguous. The V end was cut by 2 bases, the J end by 4 bases, with 13 bases between. The CDR3 is 15 amino acids. Germline assignment: CDR1 MDHEN and CDR2 SYDVKM. The full variable domain, rest sourced from reference TRBV28 and TRBJ2-3, is DVKVTQSSRYLVKRTGEKVFLECVQDMDHENMFWYRQDPGLGLRLIYFSYDVKMKEKGDIPEGYSVSREKKERFSLILESASTNQTSMYLCASSLKPIVSDTQYFGPGTRLTVL.